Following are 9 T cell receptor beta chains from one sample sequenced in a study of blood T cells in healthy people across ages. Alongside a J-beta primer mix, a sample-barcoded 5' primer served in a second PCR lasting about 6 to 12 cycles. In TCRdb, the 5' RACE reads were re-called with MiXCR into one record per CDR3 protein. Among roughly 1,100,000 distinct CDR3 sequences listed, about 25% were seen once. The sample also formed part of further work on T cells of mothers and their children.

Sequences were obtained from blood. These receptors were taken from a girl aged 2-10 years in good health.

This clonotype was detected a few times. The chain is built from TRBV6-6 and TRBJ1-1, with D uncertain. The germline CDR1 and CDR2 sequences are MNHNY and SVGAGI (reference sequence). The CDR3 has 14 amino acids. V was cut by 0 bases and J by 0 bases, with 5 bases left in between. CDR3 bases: TGTGCCAGCAGTTACTCGACCCTGAACACTGAAGCTTTCTTT. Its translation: CASSYSTLNTEAFF.

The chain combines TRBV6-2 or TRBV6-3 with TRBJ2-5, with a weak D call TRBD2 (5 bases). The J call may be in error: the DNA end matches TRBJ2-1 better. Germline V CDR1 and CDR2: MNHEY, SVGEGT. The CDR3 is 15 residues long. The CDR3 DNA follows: TGTGCCAGCAGCCCGCGGGTAGACCCGAACAATGAGCAGTTCTTC. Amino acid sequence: CASSPRVDPNNEQFF.

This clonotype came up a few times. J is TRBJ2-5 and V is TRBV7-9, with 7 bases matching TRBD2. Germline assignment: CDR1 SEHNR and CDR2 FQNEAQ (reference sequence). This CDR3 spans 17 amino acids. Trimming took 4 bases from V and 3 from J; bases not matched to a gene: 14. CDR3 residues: CASSYYPGTTWEETQYF. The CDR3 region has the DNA TGTGCCAGCAGCTATTACCCCGGGACTACCTGGGAAGAGACCCAGTACTTC.

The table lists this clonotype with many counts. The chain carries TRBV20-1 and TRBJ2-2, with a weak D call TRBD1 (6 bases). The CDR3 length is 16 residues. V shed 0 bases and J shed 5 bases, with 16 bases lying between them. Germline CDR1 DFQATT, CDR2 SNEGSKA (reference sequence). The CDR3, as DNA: TGCAGTGCTAGAGAGAGGGGGAAAGGATTAACCGGGGAGCTGTTTTTT. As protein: CSARERGKGLTGELFF.

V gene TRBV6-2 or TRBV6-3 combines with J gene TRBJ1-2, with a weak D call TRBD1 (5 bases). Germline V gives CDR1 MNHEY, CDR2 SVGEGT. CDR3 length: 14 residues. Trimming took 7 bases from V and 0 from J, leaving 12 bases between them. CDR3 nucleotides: TGTGCCAGCAAGGGCGCAGGGACTAACTATGGCTACACCTTC. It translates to CASKGAGTNYGYTF.

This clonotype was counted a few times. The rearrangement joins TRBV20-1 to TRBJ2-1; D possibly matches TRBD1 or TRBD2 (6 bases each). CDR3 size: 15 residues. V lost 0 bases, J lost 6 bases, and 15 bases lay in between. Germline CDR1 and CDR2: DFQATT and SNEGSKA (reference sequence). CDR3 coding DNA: TGCAGTGCTAGAGATCAGGGAGGACAGCCCAATGAGCAGTTCTTC. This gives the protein CSARDQGGQPNEQFF.

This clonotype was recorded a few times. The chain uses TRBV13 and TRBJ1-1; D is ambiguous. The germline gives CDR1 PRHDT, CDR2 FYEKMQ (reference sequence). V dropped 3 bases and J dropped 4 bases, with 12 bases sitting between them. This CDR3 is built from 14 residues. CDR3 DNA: TGTGCCAGCAGCTTCCGAGGGTCGGGCACTGAAGCTTTCTTT. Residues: CASSFRGSGTEAFF. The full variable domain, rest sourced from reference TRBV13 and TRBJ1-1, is AAGVIQSPRHLIKEKRETATLKCYPIPRHDTVYWYQQGPGQDPQFLISFYEKMQSDKGSIPDRFSAQQFSDYHSELNMSSLELGDSALYFCASSFRGSGTEAFFGQGTRLTVV.

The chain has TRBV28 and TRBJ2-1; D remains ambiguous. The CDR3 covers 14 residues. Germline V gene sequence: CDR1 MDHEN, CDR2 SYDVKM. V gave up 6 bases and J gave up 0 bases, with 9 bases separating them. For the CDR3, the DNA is TGTGCCAGCAGGGTCATGAGCTCCTACAATGAGCAGTTCTTC. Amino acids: CASRVMSSYNEQFF.

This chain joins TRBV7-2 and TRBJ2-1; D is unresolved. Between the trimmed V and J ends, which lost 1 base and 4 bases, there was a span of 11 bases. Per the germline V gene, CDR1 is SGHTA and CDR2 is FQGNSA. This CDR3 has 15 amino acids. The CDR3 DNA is TGTGCCAGCAGCTTAGTGTCAGCGAAATACAATGAGCAGTTCTTC. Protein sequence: CASSLVSAKYNEQFF.